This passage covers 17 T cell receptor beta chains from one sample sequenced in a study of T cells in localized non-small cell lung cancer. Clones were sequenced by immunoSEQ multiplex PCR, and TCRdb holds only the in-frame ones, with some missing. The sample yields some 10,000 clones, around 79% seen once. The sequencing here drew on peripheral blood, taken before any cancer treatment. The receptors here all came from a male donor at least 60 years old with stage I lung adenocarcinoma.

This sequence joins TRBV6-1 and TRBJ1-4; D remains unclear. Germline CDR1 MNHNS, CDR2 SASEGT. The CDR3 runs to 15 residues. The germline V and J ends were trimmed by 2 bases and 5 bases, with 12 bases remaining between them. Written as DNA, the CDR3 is TGTGCCAGCAGTGAAAGTCCCGGATACAATGAAAAACTGTTTTTT. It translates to CASSESPGYNEKLFF.

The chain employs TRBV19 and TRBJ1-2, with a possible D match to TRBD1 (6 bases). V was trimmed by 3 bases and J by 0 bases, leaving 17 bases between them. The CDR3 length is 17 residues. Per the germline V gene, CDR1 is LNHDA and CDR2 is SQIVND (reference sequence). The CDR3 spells CASSIATGQLSNYGYTF. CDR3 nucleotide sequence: TGTGCCAGTAGTATCGCCACAGGGCAACTCTCTAACTATGGCTACACCTTC.

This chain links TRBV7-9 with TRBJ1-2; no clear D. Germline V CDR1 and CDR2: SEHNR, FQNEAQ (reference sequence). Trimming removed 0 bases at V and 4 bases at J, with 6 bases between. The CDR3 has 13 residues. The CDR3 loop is CASSLAAGYGYTF. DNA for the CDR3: TGTGCCAGCAGCTTAGCGGCAGGCTATGGCTACACCTTC.

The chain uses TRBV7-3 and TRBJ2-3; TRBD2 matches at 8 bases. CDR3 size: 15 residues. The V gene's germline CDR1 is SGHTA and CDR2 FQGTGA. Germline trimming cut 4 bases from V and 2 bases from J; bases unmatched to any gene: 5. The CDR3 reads CASSWSGGTTDTQYF. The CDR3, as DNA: TGTGCCAGCAGCTGGAGCGGGGGCACCACAGATACGCAGTATTTT.

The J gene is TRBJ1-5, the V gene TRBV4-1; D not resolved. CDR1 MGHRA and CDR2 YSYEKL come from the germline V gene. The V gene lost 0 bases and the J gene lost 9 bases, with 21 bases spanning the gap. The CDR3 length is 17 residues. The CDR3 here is CASSQDKGSPEFGPQHF. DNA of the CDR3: TGCGCCAGCAGCCAAGATAAGGGCAGCCCCGAATTTGGGCCCCAGCATTTT.

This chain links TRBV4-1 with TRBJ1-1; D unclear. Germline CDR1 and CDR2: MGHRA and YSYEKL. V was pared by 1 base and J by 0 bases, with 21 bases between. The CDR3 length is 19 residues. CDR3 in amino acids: CASSQGALGDRTMNTEAFF. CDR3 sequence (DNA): TGCGCCAGCAGCCAAGGGGCGCTGGGAGACCGAACGATGAACACTGAAGCTTTCTTT.

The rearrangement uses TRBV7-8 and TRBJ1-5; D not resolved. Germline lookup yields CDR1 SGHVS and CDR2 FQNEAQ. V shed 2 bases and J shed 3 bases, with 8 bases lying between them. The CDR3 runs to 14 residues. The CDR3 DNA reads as TGTGCCAGCAGCTTAACACCCTCCAATCAGCCCCAGCATTTT. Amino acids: CASSLTPSNQPQHF. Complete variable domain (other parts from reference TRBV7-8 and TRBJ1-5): GAGVSQSPRYKVAKRGQDVALRCDPISGHVSLFWYQQALGQGPEFLTYFQNEAQLDKSGLPSDRFFAERPEGSVSTLKIQRTQQEDSAVYLCASSLTPSNQPQHFGDGTRLSIL.

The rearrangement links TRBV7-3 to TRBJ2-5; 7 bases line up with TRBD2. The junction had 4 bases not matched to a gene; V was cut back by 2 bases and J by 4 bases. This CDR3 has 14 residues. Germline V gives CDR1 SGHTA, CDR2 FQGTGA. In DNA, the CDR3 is TGTGCCAGCAGCTTAGGCGGGGGATTAGAGACCCAGTACTTC. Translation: CASSLGGGLETQYF. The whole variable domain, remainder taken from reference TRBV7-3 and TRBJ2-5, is GAGVSQTPSNKVTEKGKYVELRCDPISGHTALYWYRQSLGQGPEFLIYFQGTGAADDSGLPNDRFFAVRPEGSVSTLKIQRTERGDSAVYLCASSLGGGLETQYFGPGTRLLVL.

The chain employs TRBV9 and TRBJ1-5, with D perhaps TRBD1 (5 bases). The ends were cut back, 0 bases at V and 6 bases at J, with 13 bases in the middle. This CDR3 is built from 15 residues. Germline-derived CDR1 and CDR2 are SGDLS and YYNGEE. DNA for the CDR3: TGTGCCAGCAGCGTAGGAGGGGCGAGGAGTCAGCCCCAGCATTTT. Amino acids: CASSVGGARSQPQHF.

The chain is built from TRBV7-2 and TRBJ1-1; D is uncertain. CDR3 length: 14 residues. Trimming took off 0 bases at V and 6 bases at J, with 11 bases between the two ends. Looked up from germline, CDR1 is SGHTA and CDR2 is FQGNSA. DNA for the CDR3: TGTGCCAGCAGCTTAGCGCTCACTCGGGCTGAAGCTTTCTTT. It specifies CASSLALTRAEAFF.

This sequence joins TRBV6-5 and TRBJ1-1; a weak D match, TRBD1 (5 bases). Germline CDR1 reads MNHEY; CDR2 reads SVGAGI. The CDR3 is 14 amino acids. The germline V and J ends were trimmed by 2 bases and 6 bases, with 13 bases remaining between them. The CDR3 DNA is TGTGCCAGCAGTTACCAGGGTATCGGCGCTGAAGCTTTCTTT. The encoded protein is CASSYQGIGAEAFF.

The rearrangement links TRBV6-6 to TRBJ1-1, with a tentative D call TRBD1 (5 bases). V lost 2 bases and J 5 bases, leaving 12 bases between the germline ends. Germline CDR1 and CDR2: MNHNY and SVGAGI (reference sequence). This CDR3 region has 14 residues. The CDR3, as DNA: TGTGCCAGCAGTTACGGGAGGGGTAGGACTGAAGCTTTCTTT. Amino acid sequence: CASSYGRGRTEAFF.

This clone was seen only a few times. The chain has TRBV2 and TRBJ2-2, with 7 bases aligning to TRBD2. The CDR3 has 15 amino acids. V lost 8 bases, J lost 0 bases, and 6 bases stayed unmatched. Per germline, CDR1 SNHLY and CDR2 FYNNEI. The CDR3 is CASRRSGANTGELFF. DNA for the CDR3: TGTGCCAGCCGAAGAAGCGGGGCGAACACCGGGGAGCTGTTTTTT.

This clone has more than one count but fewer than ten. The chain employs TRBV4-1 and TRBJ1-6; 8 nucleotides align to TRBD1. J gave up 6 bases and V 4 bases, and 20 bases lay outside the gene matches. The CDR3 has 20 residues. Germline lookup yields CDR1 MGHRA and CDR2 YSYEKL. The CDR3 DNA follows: TGCGCCAGCAGCCTCCCAAAGAAGACAGGGGCAAGTATGAGTAATTCACCCCTCCACTTT. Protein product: CASSLPKKTGASMSNSPLHF.

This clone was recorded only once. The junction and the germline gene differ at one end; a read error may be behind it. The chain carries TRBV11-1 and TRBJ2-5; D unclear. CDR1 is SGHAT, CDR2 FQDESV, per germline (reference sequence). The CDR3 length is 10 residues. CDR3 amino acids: CASGQGTQYF. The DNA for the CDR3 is TGTGCCAGCGGTCAAGGGACCCAGTACTTC.

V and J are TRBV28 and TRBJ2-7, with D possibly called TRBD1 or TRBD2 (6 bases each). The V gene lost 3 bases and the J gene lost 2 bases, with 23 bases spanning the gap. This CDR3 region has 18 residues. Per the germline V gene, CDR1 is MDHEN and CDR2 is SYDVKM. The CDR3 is CASSFSSGAIAWTYEQYF. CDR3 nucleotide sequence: TGTGCCAGCAGTTTCAGTTCGGGGGCAATAGCGTGGACCTACGAGCAGTACTTC.

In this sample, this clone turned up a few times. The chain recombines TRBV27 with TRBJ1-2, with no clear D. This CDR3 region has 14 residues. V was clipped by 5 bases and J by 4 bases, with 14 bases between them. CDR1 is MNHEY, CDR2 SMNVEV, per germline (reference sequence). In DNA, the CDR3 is TGTGCCAGCAGTGGGCATCCTTCGGGCTATGGCTACACCTTC. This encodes CASSGHPSGYGYTF.